The 12 T cell receptor beta chains reported below all come from one sample, sequenced in a study of T cell changes during pregnancy in multiple sclerosis. Some clones are missing from TCRdb's copy, which holds only in-frame ones; the method was immunoSEQ multiplex PCR. The table lists tens of thousands of clones, roughly nine tenths of them singletons. The input for sequencing was CD4+ T cells from peripheral blood mononuclear cells, taken before pregnancy. These receptors came from a female donor with multiple sclerosis, enrolled in a pregnancy study.

The chain uses TRBV5-4 and TRBJ2-5; TRBD2 aligns across 12 bases. CDR1 SGHNT and CDR2 YYREEE come from the germline V gene (reference sequence). The CDR3 has 15 amino acids. J was trimmed by 5 bases and V by 4 bases; bases with no gene match: 6. The CDR3 DNA reads TGTGCCAGCAGCCCACTAGCGGGAGGAGGTGAGACCCAGTACTTC. This translates into CASSPLAGGGETQYF.

V usage is TRBV5-1 and J usage is TRBJ2-2; 11 bases agree with TRBD2. Germline CDR1 and CDR2: SGHRS and YFSETQ. The CDR3 sequence is 16 residues long. V dropped 4 bases and J dropped 8; count of bases not matched to a gene: 10. The CDR3 region is CASSLRASGRSGELFF. CDR3 bases: TGCGCCAGCAGCCTGAGGGCTAGCGGGAGGTCGGGGGAGCTGTTTTTT.

The chain's CDR3 is CASSLVPATGDSYYEQYF. CDR3 DNA: TGTGCCAGCAGCTTAGTCCCAGCGACAGGGGACTCTTATTACGAGCAGTACTTC. J is TRBJ2-7 and V is TRBV7-6; 8 bases agree with TRBD1. Germline assignment: CDR1 SGHVS and CDR2 FNYEAQ. This CDR3 has 18 residues. Germline trimming cut 1 base from V and 4 bases from J; bases unmatched to any gene: 15.

The gene calls are TRBV10-3 and TRBJ2-7; 14 bases line up with TRBD2. The CDR3 length is 15 residues. With 6 bases clipped from V and 5 bases from J, the junction kept 6 bases outside the gene matches. Germline V lookup: CDR1 ENHRY, CDR2 SYGVKD. The CDR3 DNA reads TGTGCCATCAGGGGCGGGACTAGCGGGAGAAACGAGCAGTACTTC. It translates to CAIRGGTSGRNEQYF.

The rearrangement links TRBV30 to TRBJ2-1, with D possibly TRBD1 on 6 matching bases. Trimming cost V 0 bases and J 3 bases, with 6 bases left between them. CDR1 is GTSNPN, CDR2 SVGIG, per germline (reference sequence). The CDR3 has 13 residues. CDR3 loop: CAWSVDSYNEQFF. The DNA for the CDR3 is TGTGCCTGGAGTGTGGACAGCTACAATGAGCAGTTCTTC.

The rearrangement links TRBV9 to TRBJ2-7, with TRBD2 matching 10 bases. Per germline, CDR1 SGDLS and CDR2 YYNGEE. J lost 0 bases, V lost 6 bases, and 9 bases had no gene match. CDR3 length equals 16 residues. Here the CDR3 reads CASTGGAGGSSYEQYF. The CDR3 DNA is TGTGCCAGCACAGGCGGAGCGGGAGGGTCCTCCTACGAGCAGTACTTC. Looking up the rest from reference TRBV9 and TRBJ2-7 gives the full variable domain: DSGVTQTPKHLITATGQRVTLRCSPRSGDLSVYWYQQSLDQGLQFLIQYYNGEERAKGNILERFSAQQFPDLHSELNLSSLELGDSALYFCASTGGAGGSSYEQYFGPGTRLTVT.

This chain links TRBV5-1 with TRBJ1-1; perhaps TRBD1 as D (6 bases). CDR3 length: 15 residues. Germline V gene sequence: CDR1 SGHRS, CDR2 YFSETQ. Deletions cut 5 bases from V and 3 bases from J, with 17 bases between. The chain's CDR3 is CASSGPGAAYTEAFF. CDR3 nucleotides: TGCGCCAGCAGTGGCCCAGGGGCCGCGTACACTGAAGCTTTCTTT.

J is TRBJ2-7 and V is TRBV6-5; 7 nucleotides line up with TRBD1. Looked up from germline, CDR1 is MNHEY and CDR2 is SVGAGI. This CDR3 is 13 amino acids long. Trimming at V came to 5 bases and at J to 3 bases, leaving 4 bases not matched to a gene. CDR3 region: CASSGRGYYEQYF. CDR3 sequence (DNA): TGTGCCAGCAGTGGCAGGGGGTACTACGAGCAGTACTTC.

The chain links TRBV28 to TRBJ2-5; perhaps TRBD2 as D (5 bases). Germline V gene sequence: CDR1 MDHEN, CDR2 SYDVKM. The length of the CDR3 is 13 residues. The CDR3 coding sequence is TGTGCAGTCAGCGGTCGGTTGAAAGAGACCCAGTACTTC. Translating gives CAVSGRLKETQYF.

This clone was detected once. The chain has TRBV19 and TRBJ2-2; 10 bases match TRBD2. This CDR3 has 16 residues. The V gene end was trimmed by 6 bases and the J gene end by 0 bases; junction bases not matched to a gene: 4. CDR1 LNHDA and CDR2 SQIVND come from the germline V gene (reference sequence). CDR3 protein: CASRLAGFANTGELFF. In DNA form, the CDR3 reads TGTGCCAGTAGACTAGCGGGATTCGCGAACACCGGGGAGCTGTTTTTT.

The chain recombines TRBV6-1 with TRBJ1-3; 7 nucleotides agree with TRBD1. The CDR3 length is 15 residues. The J segment lost 1 base and the V segment lost 3 bases, leaving 3 bases of the junction unmatched. The germline V gene encodes CDR1 MNHNS and CDR2 SASEGT. The CDR3 is CASSEQGVSGNTIYF. DNA of the CDR3: TGTGCCAGCAGTGAGCAGGGGGTTTCTGGAAACACCATATATTTT.

This clone was counted between two and nine times. The V gene is TRBV19, the J gene TRBJ1-3; D is ambiguous. Between the trimmed V and J ends, which lost 5 bases and 0 bases, there was a span of 5 bases. The CDR3 is made up of 13 amino acids. CDR1 is LNHDA, CDR2 SQIVND, per germline (reference sequence). CDR3 DNA: TGTGCCAGTAGTGCAGGCTCTGGAAACACCATATATTTT. Translated, it gives CASSAGSGNTIYF.